This T cell receptor beta chain was observed in a study of T cell changes during pregnancy in multiple sclerosis. This clone was found a few times. The CDR3 has 14 amino acids. V shed 3 bases and J 8 bases; nucleotides not matched to a gene: 8. Germline CDR1 is KGHSH and CDR2 is LQKENI. Measured with immunoSEQ multiplex PCR; TCRdb has only the in-frame clones, and not every one. The profile covers 65,000 to 85,000 clones, with approximately 89% appearing a single time and around 1.4% taken by the ten largest. The sequence derives from a female donor with multiple sclerosis, enrolled in a pregnancy study. J is TRBJ1-1 and V is TRBV18, with 8 bases aligning to TRBD1. The source material was peripheral blood, sampled in the second trimester of pregnancy. The CDR3 DNA sequence: TGTGCCAGCTCACCCGGACAGGGCCGGGGGGAAGCTTTCTTT. Encoded protein: CASSPGQGRGEAFF.